Here is one T cell receptor beta chain with its context. Sequencing was performed with immunoSEQ multiplex PCR; in TCRdb, only in-frame clones are kept and a portion is missing. The repertoire consists of about 250,000 clones, with roughly nine tenths occurring once and the leading ten covering roughly 0.96%. The sample originates from a study of blood T cell repertoires in COVID-19. At the level of the study: Whether acute or convalescent, the COVID-19 samples came from the United States, Italy and Spain. The cDNA or gDNA used as material had been derived from T cells, B-cell-depleted T cells, or PBMCs.

Deletions cut 6 bases from V and 12 bases from J, with 24 bases between. Germline V lookup: CDR1 MNHEY, CDR2 SMNVEV (reference sequence). CDR3 length: 15 amino acids. Sequenced material: peripheral blood. The rearrangement uses TRBV27 and TRBJ2-1; possible D gene TRBD2, 5 bases. The sequence derives from a woman between 40 and 55 years old who had recovered from COVID-19. CDR3 sequence (DNA): TGTGCCAGCAGGCCCCCTCGGGAATGGGCAGGAACGCAGTTCTTC. Its protein is CASRPPREWAGTQFF.